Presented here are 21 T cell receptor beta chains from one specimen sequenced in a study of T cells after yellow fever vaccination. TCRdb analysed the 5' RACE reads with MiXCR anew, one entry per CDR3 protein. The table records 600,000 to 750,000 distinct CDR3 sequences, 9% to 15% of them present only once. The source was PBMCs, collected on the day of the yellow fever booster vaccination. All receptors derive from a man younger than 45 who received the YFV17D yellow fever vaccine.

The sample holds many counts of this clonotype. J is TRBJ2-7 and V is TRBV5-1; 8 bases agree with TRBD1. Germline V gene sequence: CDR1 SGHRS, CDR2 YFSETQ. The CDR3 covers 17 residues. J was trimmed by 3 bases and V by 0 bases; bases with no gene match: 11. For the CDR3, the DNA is TGCGCCAGCAGCTTGGCCAGAGGGGGACAGGAGGTCTACGAGCAGTACTTC. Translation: CASSLARGGQEVYEQYF.

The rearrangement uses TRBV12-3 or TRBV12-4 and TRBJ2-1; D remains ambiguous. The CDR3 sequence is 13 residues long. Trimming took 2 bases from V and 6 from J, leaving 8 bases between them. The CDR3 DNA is TGTGCCAGCAGTTTACGAGAGGCCAATGAGCAGTTCTTC. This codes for CASSLREANEQFF.

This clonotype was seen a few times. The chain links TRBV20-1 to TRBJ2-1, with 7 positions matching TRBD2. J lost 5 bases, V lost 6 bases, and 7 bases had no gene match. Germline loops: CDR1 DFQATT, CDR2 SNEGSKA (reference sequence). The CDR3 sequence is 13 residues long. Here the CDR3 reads CSAILADDNEQFF. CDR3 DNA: TGCAGTGCCATTCTAGCGGATGACAATGAGCAGTTCTTC.

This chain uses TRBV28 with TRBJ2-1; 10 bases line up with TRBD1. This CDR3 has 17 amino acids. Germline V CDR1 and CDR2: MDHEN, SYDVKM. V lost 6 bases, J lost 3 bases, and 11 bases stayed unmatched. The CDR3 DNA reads TGTGCCAGCAGAGGGGAGAGACAGGGGGCCCACTACAATGAGCAGTTCTTC. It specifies CASRGERQGAHYNEQFF.

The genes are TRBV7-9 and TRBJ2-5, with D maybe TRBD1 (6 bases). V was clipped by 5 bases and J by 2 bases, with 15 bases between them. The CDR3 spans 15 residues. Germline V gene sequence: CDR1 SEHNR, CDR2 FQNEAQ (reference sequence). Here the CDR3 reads CASSPTGLVQETQYF. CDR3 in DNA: TGTGCCAGCAGCCCGACAGGTCTTGTTCAAGAGACCCAGTACTTC.

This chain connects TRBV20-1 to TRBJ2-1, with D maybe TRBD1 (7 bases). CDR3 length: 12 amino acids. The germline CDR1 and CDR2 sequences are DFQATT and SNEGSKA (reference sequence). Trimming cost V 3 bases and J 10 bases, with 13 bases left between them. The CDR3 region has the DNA TGCAGTGCTAGCCAGGGGGGATCGGAGCAGTTCTTC. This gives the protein CSASQGGSEQFF.

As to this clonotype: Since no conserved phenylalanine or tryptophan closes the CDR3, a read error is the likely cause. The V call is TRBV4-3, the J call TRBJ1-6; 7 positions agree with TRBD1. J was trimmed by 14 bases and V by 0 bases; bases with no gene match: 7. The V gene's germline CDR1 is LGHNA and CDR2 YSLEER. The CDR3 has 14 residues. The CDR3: CASSQDGDSESLHL. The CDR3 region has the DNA TGCGCCAGCAGCCAAGACGGGGACAGTGAGTCCCTCCACCTT.

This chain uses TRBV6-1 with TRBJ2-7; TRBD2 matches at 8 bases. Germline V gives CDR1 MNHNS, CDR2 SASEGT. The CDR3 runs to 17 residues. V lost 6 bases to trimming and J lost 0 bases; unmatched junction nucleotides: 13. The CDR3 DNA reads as TGTGCCAGCAGCCCCGGTCGGCTAGCGGGCTTCTCCTACGAGCAGTACTTC. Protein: CASSPGRLAGFSYEQYF.

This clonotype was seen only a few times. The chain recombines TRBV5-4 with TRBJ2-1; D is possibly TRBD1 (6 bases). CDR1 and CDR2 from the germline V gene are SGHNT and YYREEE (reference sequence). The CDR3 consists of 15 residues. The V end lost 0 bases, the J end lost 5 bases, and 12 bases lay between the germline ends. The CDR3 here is CASSLGADRDNEQFF. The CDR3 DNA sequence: TGTGCCAGCAGCTTGGGAGCGGACAGAGACAATGAGCAGTTCTTC.

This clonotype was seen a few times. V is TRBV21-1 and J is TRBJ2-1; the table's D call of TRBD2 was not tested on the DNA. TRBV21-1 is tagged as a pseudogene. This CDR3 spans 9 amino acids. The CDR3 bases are TGTGCCAGCAGGGACTCGCGGATCTTC. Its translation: CASRDSRIF.

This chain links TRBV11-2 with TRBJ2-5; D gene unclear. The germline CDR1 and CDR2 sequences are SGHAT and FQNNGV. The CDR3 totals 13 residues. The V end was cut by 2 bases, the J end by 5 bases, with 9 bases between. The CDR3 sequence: CASSLRFWETQYF. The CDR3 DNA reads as TGTGCCAGCAGCTTACGCTTCTGGGAGACCCAGTACTTC.

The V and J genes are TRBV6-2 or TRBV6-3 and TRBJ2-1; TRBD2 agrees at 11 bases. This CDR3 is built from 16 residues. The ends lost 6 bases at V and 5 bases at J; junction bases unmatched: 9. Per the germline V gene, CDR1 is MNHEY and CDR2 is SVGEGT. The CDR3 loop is CASSDTSGSLNNEQFF. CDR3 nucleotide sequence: TGTGCCAGCAGCGACACTAGCGGGAGTCTTAACAATGAGCAGTTCTTC.

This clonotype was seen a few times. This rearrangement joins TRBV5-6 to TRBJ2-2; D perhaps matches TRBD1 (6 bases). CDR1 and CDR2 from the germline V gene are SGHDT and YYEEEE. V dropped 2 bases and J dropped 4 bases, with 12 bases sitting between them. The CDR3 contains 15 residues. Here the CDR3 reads CASSFDWGPTGELFF. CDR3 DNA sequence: TGTGCCAGCAGCTTTGATTGGGGGCCCACCGGGGAGCTGTTTTTT. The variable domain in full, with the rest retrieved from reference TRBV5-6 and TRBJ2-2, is DAGVTQSPTHLIKTRGQQVTLRCSPKSGHDTVSWYQQALGQGPQFIFQYYEEEERQRGNFPDRFSGHQFPNYSSELNVNALLLGDSALYLCASSFDWGPTGELFFGEGSRLTVL.

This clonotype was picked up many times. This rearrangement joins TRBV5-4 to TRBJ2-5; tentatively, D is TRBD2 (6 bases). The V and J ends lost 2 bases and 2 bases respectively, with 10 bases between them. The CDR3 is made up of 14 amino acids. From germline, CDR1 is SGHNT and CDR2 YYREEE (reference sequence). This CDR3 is CASSLGLSQETQYF. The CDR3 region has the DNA TGTGCCAGCAGCTTAGGACTATCTCAAGAGACCCAGTACTTC.

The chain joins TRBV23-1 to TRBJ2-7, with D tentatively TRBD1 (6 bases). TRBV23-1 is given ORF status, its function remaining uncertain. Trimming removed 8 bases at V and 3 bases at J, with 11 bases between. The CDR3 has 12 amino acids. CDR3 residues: CASGGVGYEQYF. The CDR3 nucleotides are TGCGCCAGCGGGGGCGTAGGCTACGAGCAGTACTTC.

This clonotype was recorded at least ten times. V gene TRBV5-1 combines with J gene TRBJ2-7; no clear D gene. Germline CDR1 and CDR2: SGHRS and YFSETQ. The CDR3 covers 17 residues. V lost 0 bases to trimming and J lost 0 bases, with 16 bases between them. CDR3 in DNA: TGCGCCAGCAGCTTGGGGGCCGGGCCTCTGAGCTCCTACGAGCAGTACTTC. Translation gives CASSLGAGPLSSYEQYF.

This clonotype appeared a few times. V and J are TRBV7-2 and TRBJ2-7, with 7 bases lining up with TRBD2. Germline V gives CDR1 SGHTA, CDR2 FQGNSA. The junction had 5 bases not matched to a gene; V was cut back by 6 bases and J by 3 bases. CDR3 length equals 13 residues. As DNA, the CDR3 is TGTGCCAGCAGTTTCAGCGGGGACTACGAGCAGTACTTC. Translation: CASSFSGDYEQYF.

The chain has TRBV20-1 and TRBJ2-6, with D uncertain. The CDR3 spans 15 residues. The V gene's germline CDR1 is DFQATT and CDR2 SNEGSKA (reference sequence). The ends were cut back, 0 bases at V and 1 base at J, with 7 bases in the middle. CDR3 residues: CSARDSRSGANVLTF. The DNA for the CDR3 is TGCAGTGCTAGAGATTCGCGGTCTGGGGCCAACGTCCTGACTTTC.

DNA of the CDR3: TGTGCCAGTAGTAGGCGGGACAGGATAATTGGGCCCCAGCATTTT. It yields the protein CASSRRDRIIGPQHF. The gene calls are TRBV19 and TRBJ1-5, with 8 bases that match TRBD1. The CDR3 is 15 amino acids. From germline, CDR1 is LNHDA and CDR2 SQIVND (reference sequence). V shed 4 bases and J 9 bases; nucleotides not matched to a gene: 11.

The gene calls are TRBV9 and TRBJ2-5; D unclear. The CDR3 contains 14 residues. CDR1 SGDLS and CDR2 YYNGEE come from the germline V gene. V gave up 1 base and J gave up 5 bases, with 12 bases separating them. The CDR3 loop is CASSVNSPGETQYF. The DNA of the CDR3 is TGTGCCAGCAGCGTAAACAGCCCTGGGGAGACCCAGTACTTC.

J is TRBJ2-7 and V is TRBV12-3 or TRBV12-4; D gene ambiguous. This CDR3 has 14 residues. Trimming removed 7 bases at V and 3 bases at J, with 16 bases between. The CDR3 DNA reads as TGTGCCAGCACCAAGCCTGGACCGAGCTACGAGCAGTACTTC. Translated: CASTKPGPSYEQYF.